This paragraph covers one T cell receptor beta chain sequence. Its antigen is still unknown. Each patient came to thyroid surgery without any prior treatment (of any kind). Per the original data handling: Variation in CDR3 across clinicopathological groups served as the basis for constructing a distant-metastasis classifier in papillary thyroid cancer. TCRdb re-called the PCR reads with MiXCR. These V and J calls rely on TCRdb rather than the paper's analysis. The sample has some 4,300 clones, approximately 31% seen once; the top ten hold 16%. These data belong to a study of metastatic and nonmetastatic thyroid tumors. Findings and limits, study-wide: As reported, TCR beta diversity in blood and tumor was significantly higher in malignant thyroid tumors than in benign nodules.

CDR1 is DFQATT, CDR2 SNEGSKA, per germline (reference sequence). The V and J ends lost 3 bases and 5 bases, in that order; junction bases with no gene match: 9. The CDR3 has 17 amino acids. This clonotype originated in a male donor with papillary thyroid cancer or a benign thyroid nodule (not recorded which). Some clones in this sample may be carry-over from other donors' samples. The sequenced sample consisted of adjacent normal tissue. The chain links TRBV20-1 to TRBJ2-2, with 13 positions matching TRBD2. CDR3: CSARDTSGGVKTGELFF. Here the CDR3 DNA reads TGCAGTGCTAGGGACACTAGCGGGGGGGTGAAAACCGGGGAGCTGTTTTTT.